One sample yielded the 27 T cell receptor beta chains listed below, sequenced in a study of blood T cell repertoires in COVID-19. Sequencing used immunoSEQ multiplex PCR; TCRdb keeps in-frame clones, though not all of them. The table has 250,000 to 350,000 clones, more than 70% seen once; the top ten hold around 1.6%. The sample taken for sequencing was peripheral blood. The receptors come from a woman aged 45-59 years with acute or convalescent COVID-19.

The genes are TRBV24-1 and TRBJ2-2; a weak D match, TRBD1 (6 bases). Between the trimmed V and J ends, which lost 5 bases and 10 bases, there was a span of 19 bases. The CDR3 runs to 15 residues. Germline CDR1 and CDR2: KGHDR and SFDVKD. This chain's CDR3 is CATSVPGTNFEELFF. The DNA of the CDR3 is TGTGCCACCAGTGTCCCCGGGACAAATTTCGAGGAGCTGTTTTTT.

This clone appeared once. The V call is TRBV2, the J call TRBJ1-5; D perhaps matches TRBD1 (5 bases). This CDR3 region has 15 residues. Germline V gene lookup returns CDR1 SNHLY and CDR2 FYNNEI. V lost 5 bases and J 2 bases, leaving 13 bases between the germline ends. The DNA for the CDR3 is TGTGCCAGCAGTTCAGCCAGGGCGGGCAATCAGCCCCAGCATTTT. Translated, it gives CASSSARAGNQPQHF.

The rearrangement joins TRBV27 to TRBJ1-5; tentatively, D is TRBD1 (5 bases). Germline CDR1 is MNHEY and CDR2 is SMNVEV (reference sequence). The CDR3 contains 13 residues. V was shortened by 6 bases and J by 7 bases, with 13 bases between the two germline ends. CDR3 region: CASRPWGGQPQHF. CDR3 nucleotides: TGTGCCAGCAGGCCGTGGGGGGGGCAGCCCCAGCATTTT.

This chain links TRBV27 with TRBJ2-3, with D possibly TRBD1 on 6 matching bases. The V end lost 5 bases, the J end lost 1 base, and 10 bases lay between the germline ends. The CDR3 is made up of 14 amino acids. Germline loops: CDR1 MNHEY, CDR2 SMNVEV (reference sequence). The CDR3 sequence: CASSKGQRTDTQYF. The CDR3 coding sequence is TGTGCCAGCAGTAAGGGACAACGCACAGATACGCAGTATTTT.

The rearrangement links TRBV28 to TRBJ1-2; no reliable D call. Trimming removed 2 bases at V and 7 bases at J, with 17 bases between. Germline CDR1 and CDR2: MDHEN and SYDVKM. The CDR3 runs to 15 residues. CDR3 loop: CASSLTLEWAGGYTF. DNA of the CDR3: TGTGCCAGCAGTTTAACCTTGGAGTGGGCGGGTGGCTACACCTTC.

V and J are TRBV20-1 and TRBJ1-1, with 7 bases matching TRBD1. Germline V gene lookup returns CDR1 DFQATT and CDR2 SNEGSKA (reference sequence). This CDR3 has 11 amino acids. V was clipped by 6 bases and J by 7 bases; unmatched bases: 5. The CDR3 loop is CSAKGAGEAFF. In nucleotides, the CDR3 is TGCAGTGCGAAGGGGGCAGGTGAAGCTTTCTTT.

The chain uses TRBV28 and TRBJ1-2; the D is unclear. Germline values: CDR1 MDHEN, CDR2 SYDVKM. The ends were cut back, 3 bases at V and 3 bases at J, with 14 bases in the middle. The CDR3 loop spans 15 amino acids. Here the CDR3 reads CASSFFSGLDYGYTF. The CDR3 region has the DNA TGTGCCAGCAGTTTTTTTTCAGGTTTGGACTATGGCTACACCTTC.

The J gene is TRBJ2-1, the V gene TRBV5-1, with unresolved D. The CDR3 sequence is 12 residues long. Germline CDR1 reads SGHRS; CDR2 reads YFSETQ. Deletions cut 2 bases from V and 9 bases from J, with 9 bases between. This CDR3 is CASSFIISEQFF. CDR3 in DNA: TGCGCCAGCAGCTTTATAATCAGTGAGCAGTTCTTC.

This chain joins TRBV9 and TRBJ2-1, with 7 bases matching TRBD2. The CDR3 has 15 amino acids. J gave up 5 bases and V 3 bases, and 8 bases lay outside the gene matches. Germline CDR1 is SGDLS and CDR2 is YYNGEE. This CDR3 reads CASSAGPGLNNEQFF. The CDR3 DNA is TGTGCCAGCAGCGCCGGCCCGGGACTAAACAATGAGCAGTTCTTC.

The chain couples TRBV6-5 to TRBJ2-3, with 8 bases matching TRBD2. This CDR3 is 15 amino acids long. Trimming removed 7 bases from V and 2 bases from J; junction bases left unmatched: 8. CDR1 and CDR2 from the germline V gene are MNHEY and SVGAGI. In nucleotides, the CDR3 is TGTGCCAGCATAGCACAAGCGGGAGACACAGATACGCAGTATTTT. Its protein product is CASIAQAGDTDTQYF.

This clone has just a few counts. The CDR3 loop is CAIRPGTGRSYEQYF. The CDR3 DNA reads TGTGCCATCAGGCCCGGGACAGGGAGGTCCTACGAGCAGTACTTC. The V call is TRBV10-3, the J call TRBJ2-7; 9 bases map to TRBD1. V shed 6 bases and J 1 base; nucleotides not matched to a gene: 7. Germline V lookup: CDR1 ENHRY, CDR2 SYGVKD. The length of the CDR3 is 15 residues.

The CDR3 protein is CASSLAYSSGNTIYF. The CDR3 DNA follows: TGTGCCAGCAGCTTGGCGTACAGCTCTGGAAACACCATATATTTT. The chain uses TRBV5-4 and TRBJ1-3, with D hard to call. Germline values: CDR1 SGHNT, CDR2 YYREEE (reference sequence). This CDR3 comprises 15 residues. V lost 0 bases and J lost 0, with 7 bases in between.

The chain couples TRBV6-2 or TRBV6-3 to TRBJ2-7, with D possibly TRBD2 on 6 matching bases. CDR1 and CDR2 (germline): MNHEY, SVGEGT. V dropped 6 bases and J dropped 5 bases, with 17 bases sitting between them. This CDR3 is built from 14 residues. The CDR3: CASSRTGTSNEQYF. The CDR3 region has the DNA TGTGCCAGCAGCCGCACCGGGACTTCCAACGAGCAGTACTTC.

V is TRBV27 and J is TRBJ2-7; 13 nucleotides line up with TRBD2. V lost 5 bases to trimming and J lost 3 bases; unmatched junction nucleotides: 7. Germline V gene lookup returns CDR1 MNHEY and CDR2 SMNVEV (reference sequence). CDR3 length: 16 amino acids. The CDR3 spells CASSLVLAGGNYEQYF. The CDR3 coding sequence is TGTGCCAGCAGTCTCGTACTAGCGGGAGGGAACTACGAGCAGTACTTC.

The V and J genes are TRBV5-6 and TRBJ2-1; D not resolved. The CDR3 totals 13 residues. Trimming took off 0 bases at V and 4 bases at J, with 5 bases between the two ends. Germline V gives CDR1 SGHDT, CDR2 YYEEEE. CDR3 in DNA: TGTGCCAGCAGCTTGGTCAGATACAATGAGCAGTTCTTC. Residues: CASSLVRYNEQFF.

The rearrangement joins TRBV27 to TRBJ1-5; the match to TRBD1 covers 9 bases. Germline V gene sequence: CDR1 MNHEY, CDR2 SMNVEV (reference sequence). CDR3 length: 14 residues. V was pared by 5 bases and J by 7 bases, with 6 bases of the junction left unmatched. CDR3 DNA: TGTGCCAGCAGTCTACAGGGGGCAGCGCAGCCCCAGCATTTT. Translating it yields CASSLQGAAQPQHF.

To note about this clone: Other DNA sequences from this sample encode an identical CDR3 as well. The rearrangement joins TRBV7-3 to TRBJ2-2; maybe TRBD1 (5 bases). The germline V gene has CDR1 SGHTA and CDR2 FQGTGA. The V end was cut by 3 bases, the J end by 5 bases, with 7 bases between. The CDR3 runs 13 residues. The chain's CDR3 is CASSLSGTGELFF. CDR3 coding DNA: TGTGCCAGCAGCTTGTCAGGGACCGGGGAGCTGTTTTTT.

V usage is TRBV5-1 and J usage is TRBJ1-4, with TRBD1 as a possible D gene (5 bases). CDR1 SGHRS and CDR2 YFSETQ come from the germline V gene. V was pared by 1 base and J by 7 bases, with 14 bases between. The CDR3 has 15 amino acids. The CDR3 region has the DNA TGCGCCAGCAGCTTGACTATGACGGGGGGTGAAAAACTGTTTTTT. It specifies CASSLTMTGGEKLFF.

The rearrangement links TRBV7-9 to TRBJ1-6, with D unresolved. The CDR3 has 12 amino acids. The V end was cut by 6 bases, the J end by 10 bases, with 10 bases between. Germline CDR1 SEHNR, CDR2 FQNEAQ (reference sequence). The CDR3 region is CASSSPGSPLHF. CDR3 bases: TGTGCCAGCAGTTCACCGGGGTCACCCCTCCACTTT.

CDR3 protein: CASSIGRRAYEQYF. The CDR3 bases are TGTGCCAGTAGTATAGGGCGCAGGGCCTACGAGCAGTACTTC. This chain uses TRBV19 with TRBJ2-7; possibly TRBD1 for D (5 bases). CDR1 and CDR2 (germline): LNHDA, SQIVND (reference sequence). Trimming took off 1 base at V and 2 bases at J, with 9 bases between the two ends. This CDR3 contains 14 residues.

The J gene is TRBJ2-3, the V gene TRBV28, with D unresolved. The V end lost 5 bases, the J end lost 0 bases, and 6 bases lay between the germline ends. Germline CDR1 is MDHEN and CDR2 is SYDVKM. This CDR3 spans 13 amino acids. The CDR3 bases are TGTGCCAGCAGTCCCAGTAGCACAGATACGCAGTATTTT. Its translation: CASSPSSTDTQYF.

The rearrangement links TRBV2 to TRBJ1-1; the match to TRBD1 covers 9 bases. The CDR3 consists of 14 residues. The ends lost 11 bases at V and 0 bases at J; junction bases unmatched: 7. The V gene's germline CDR1 is SNHLY and CDR2 FYNNEI. The chain's CDR3 is CAGRDRAMNTEAFF. CDR3 nucleotides: TGTGCCGGAAGGGACAGGGCCATGAACACTGAAGCTTTCTTT.

The chain couples TRBV7-8 to TRBJ2-3, with 8 positions matching TRBD2. The germline gives CDR1 SGHVS, CDR2 FQNEAQ. J gave up 1 base and V 5 bases, and 5 bases lay outside the gene matches. This CDR3 region has 15 residues. CDR3 bases: TGTGCCAGCAGCCCGAGCGGGAGAGGCACAGATACGCAGTATTTT. Its protein is CASSPSGRGTDTQYF.

Here the CDR3 DNA reads TGTGCCAGCAGCCAGTTAGCAGACGAGCAGTACTTC. Protein product: CASSQLADEQYF. This chain uses TRBV3-1 (or the pseudogene TRBV3-2) with TRBJ2-7; no definite D call. Germline values: CDR1 LGHDT, CDR2 YNNKEL (reference sequence). The CDR3 runs 12 residues. With 3 bases removed from V and 5 bases from J, the gap between germline ends came to 8 bases.

This rearrangement joins TRBV5-1 to TRBJ2-1; D may be TRBD2 (5 bases). This CDR3 spans 12 amino acids. The germline V gene encodes CDR1 SGHRS and CDR2 YFSETQ. Deletions cut 4 bases from V and 10 bases from J, with 12 bases between. The CDR3 DNA is TGCGCCAGCAGCCCGGACTCCACCGAGCAGTTCTTC. It encodes CASSPDSTEQFF.

This clone was picked up one time. The rearrangement links TRBV27 to TRBJ2-7; TRBD1 is a possible D gene (6 bases). Germline V CDR1 and CDR2: MNHEY, SMNVEV (reference sequence). This CDR3 comprises 16 residues. Trimming left V 2 bases short and J 2 bases short, with 16 bases between. The CDR3 is CASSLRSTGNPYEQYF. The CDR3 DNA sequence: TGTGCCAGCAGTTTAAGAAGTACAGGGAATCCCTACGAGCAGTACTTC.

This chain uses TRBV6-1 with TRBJ2-7, with D possibly being TRBD1 (6 bases). The CDR3 totals 15 residues. CDR1 MNHNS and CDR2 SASEGT come from the germline V gene. Trimming removed 0 bases at V and 1 base at J, with 10 bases between. The CDR3 loop reads CASSEAQGISYEQYF. Written as DNA, the CDR3 is TGTGCCAGCAGTGAAGCACAGGGTATTTCCTACGAGCAGTACTTC.